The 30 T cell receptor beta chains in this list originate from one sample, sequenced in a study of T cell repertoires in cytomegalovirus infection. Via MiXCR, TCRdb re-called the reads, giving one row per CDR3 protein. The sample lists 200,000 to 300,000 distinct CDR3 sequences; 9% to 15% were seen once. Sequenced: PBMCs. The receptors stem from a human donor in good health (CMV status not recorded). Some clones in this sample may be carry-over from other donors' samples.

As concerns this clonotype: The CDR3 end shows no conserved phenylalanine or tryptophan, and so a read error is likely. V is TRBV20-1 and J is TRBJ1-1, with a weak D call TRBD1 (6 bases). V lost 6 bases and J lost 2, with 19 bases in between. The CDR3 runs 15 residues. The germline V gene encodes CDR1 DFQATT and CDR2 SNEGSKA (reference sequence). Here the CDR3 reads CSASHSGTINTEAFL. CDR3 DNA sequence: TGCAGTGCCAGTCACTCCGGGACAATTAACACTGAAGCTTTCCTT.

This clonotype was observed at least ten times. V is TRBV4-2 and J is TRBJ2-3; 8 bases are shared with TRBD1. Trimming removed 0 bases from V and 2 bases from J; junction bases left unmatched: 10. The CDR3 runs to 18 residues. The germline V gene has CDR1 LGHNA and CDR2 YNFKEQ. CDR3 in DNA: TGTGCCAGCAGCCAAGATCCACTGACAGGGGCCCTCACAGATACGCAGTATTTT. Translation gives CASSQDPLTGALTDTQYF.

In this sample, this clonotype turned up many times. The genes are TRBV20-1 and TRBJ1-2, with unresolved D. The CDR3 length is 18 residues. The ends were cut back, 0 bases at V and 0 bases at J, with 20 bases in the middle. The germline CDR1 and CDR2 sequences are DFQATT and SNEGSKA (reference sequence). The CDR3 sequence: CSARDYSPSTPSNYGYTF. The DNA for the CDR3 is TGCAGTGCTAGAGATTACAGTCCGTCGACACCTTCTAACTATGGCTACACCTTC.

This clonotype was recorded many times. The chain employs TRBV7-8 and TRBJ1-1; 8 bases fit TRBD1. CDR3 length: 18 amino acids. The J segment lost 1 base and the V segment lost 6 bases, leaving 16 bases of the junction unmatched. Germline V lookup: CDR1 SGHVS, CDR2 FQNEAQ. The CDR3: CASSPALAGGKRNTEAFF. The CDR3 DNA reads TGTGCCAGCAGTCCAGCGTTGGCAGGGGGCAAAAGGAACACTGAAGCTTTCTTT. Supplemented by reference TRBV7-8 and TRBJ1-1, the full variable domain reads GAGVSQSPRYKVAKRGQDVALRCDPISGHVSLFWYQQALGQGPEFLTYFQNEAQLDKSGLPSDRFFAERPEGSVSTLKIQRTQQEDSAVYLCASSPALAGGKRNTEAFFGQGTRLTVV.

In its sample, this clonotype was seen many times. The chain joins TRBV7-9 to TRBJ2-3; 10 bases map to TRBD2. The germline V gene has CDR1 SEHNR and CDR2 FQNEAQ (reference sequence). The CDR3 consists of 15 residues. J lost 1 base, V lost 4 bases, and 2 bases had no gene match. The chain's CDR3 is CASSSTSGRTDTQYF. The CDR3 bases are TGTGCCAGCAGCTCGACTAGCGGGCGCACAGATACGCAGTATTTT.

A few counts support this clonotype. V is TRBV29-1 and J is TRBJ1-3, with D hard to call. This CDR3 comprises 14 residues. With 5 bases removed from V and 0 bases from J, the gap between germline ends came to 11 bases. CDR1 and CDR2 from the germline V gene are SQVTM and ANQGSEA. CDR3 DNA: TGCAGCGTTTTGACCACAACCTCTGGAAACACCATATATTTT. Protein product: CSVLTTTSGNTIYF.

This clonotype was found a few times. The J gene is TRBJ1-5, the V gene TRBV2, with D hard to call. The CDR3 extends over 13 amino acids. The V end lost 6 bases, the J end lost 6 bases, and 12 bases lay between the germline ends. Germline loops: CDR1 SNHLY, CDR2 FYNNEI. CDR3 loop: CASRVGWVQPQHF. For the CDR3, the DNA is TGTGCCAGCAGGGTGGGGTGGGTTCAGCCCCAGCATTTT. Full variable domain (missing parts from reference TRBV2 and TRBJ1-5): EPEVTQTPSHQVTQMGQEVILRCVPISNHLYFYWYRQILGQKVEFLVSFYNNEISEKSEIFDDQFSVERPDGSNFTLKIRSTKLEDSAMYFCASRVGWVQPQHFGDGTRLSIL.

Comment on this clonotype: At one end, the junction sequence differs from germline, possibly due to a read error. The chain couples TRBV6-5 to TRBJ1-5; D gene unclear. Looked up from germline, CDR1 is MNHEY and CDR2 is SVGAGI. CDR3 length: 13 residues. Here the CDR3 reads CASSPWRNQPQPF. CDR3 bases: TGTGCCAGCAGCCCCTGGAGGAATCAGCCCCAGCCTTTT.

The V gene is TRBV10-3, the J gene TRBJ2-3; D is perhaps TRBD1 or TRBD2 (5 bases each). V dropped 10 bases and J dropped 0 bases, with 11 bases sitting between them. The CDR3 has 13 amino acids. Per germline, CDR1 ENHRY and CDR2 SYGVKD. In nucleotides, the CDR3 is TGTGCCACCGGGGCAGGGAGCACAGATACGCAGTATTTT. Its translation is CATGAGSTDTQYF.

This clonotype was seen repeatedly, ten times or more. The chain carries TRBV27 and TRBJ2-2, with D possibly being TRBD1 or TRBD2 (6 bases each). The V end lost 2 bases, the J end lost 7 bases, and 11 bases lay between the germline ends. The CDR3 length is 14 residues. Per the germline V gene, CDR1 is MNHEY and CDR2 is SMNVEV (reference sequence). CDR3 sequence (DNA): TGTGCCAGCAGTTTAACGGGGGCGGGCGGGGAGCTGTTTTTT. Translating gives CASSLTGAGGELFF.

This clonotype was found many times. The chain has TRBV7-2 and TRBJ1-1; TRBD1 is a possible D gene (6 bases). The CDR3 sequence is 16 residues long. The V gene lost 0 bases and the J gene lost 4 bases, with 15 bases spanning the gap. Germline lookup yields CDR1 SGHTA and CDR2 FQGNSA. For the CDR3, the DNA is TGTGCCAGCAGCTTAGCCCACCCACAGGGATCCACTGAAGCTTTCTTT. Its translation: CASSLAHPQGSTEAFF.

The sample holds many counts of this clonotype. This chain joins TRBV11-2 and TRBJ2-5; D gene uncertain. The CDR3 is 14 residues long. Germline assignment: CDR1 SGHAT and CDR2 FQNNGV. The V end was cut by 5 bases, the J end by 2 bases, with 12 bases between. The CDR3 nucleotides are TGTGCCAGCAGCCCCCCGGGTCAGCAAGAGACCCAGTACTTC. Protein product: CASSPPGQQETQYF.

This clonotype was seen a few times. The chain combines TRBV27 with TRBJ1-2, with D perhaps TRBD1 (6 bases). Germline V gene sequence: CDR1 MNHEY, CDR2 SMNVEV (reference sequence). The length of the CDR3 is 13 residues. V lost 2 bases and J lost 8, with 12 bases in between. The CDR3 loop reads CASSLPGAKGYTF. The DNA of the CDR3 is TGTGCCAGCAGTTTACCAGGGGCTAAGGGCTACACCTTC.

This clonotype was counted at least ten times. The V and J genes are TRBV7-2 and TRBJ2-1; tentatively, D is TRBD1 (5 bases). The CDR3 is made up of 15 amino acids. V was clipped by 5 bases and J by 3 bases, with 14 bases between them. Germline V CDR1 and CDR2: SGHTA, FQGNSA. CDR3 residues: CASSRSQGNYNEQFF. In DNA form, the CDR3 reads TGTGCCAGCAGCCGATCCCAGGGCAACTACAATGAGCAGTTCTTC.

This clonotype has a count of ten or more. This CDR3 reads CASSQSGANVLTF. CDR3 bases: TGCGCCAGCAGCCAATCTGGGGCCAACGTCCTGACTTTC. The rearrangement joins TRBV4-3 to TRBJ2-6; no firm D call. Germline lookup yields CDR1 LGHNA and CDR2 YSLEER. Between the trimmed V and J ends, which lost 2 bases and 1 base, there was a span of 0 bases. CDR3 length: 13 amino acids.

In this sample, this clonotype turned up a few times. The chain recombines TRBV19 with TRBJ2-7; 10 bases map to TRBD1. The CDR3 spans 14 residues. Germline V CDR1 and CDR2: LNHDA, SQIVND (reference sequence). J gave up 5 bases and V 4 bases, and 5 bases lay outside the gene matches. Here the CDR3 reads CASSTGTGVNEQYF. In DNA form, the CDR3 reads TGTGCCAGTAGTACGGGGACAGGGGTCAACGAGCAGTACTTC.

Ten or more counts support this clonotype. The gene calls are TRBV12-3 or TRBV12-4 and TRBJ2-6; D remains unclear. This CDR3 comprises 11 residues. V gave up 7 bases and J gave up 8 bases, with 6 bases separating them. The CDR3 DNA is TGTGCCAGCACTCCTTCCAACGTCCTGACTTTC. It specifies CASTPSNVLTF.

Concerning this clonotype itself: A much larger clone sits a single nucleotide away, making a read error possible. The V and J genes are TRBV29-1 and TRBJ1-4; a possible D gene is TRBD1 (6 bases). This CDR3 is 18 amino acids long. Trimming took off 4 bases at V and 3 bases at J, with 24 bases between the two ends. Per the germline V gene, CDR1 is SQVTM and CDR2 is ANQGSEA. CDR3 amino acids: CSVGVGRGGGPANEKLFF. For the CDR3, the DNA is TGCAGCGTTGGAGTAGGCAGGGGAGGAGGGCCAGCTAATGAAAAACTGTTTTTT.

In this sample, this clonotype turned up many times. The CDR3, as DNA: TGTGCCAGCAGCTTAGAGGCTAGCGGGAGTTTATTTAGTACGCAGTATTTT. Protein sequence: CASSLEASGSLFSTQYF. The genes are TRBV7-2 and TRBJ2-3, with TRBD2 identical over 10 bases. The V gene's germline CDR1 is SGHTA and CDR2 FQGNSA. The V and J ends lost 1 base and 8 bases, in that order; junction bases with no gene match: 12. The CDR3 runs 17 residues.

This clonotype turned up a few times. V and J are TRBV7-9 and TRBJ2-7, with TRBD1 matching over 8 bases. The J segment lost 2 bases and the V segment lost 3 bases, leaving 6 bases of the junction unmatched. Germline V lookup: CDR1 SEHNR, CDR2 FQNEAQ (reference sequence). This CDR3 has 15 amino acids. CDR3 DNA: TGTGCCAGCAGCTTTTTACAGGGGGTCCCCTACGAGCAGTACTTC. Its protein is CASSFLQGVPYEQYF.

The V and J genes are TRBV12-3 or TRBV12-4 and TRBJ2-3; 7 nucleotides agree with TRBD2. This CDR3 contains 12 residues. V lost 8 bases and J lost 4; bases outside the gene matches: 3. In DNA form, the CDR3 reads TGTGCCAGCGGAACTAGCGCAGATACGCAGTATTTT. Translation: CASGTSADTQYF.

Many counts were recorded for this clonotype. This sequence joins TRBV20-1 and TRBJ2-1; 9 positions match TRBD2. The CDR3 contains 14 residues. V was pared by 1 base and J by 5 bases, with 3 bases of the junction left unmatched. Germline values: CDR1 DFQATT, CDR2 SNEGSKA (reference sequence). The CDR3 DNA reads TGCAGTGCTAGAGGTCTAGCGGGGCACAATGAGCAGTTCTTC. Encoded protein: CSARGLAGHNEQFF.

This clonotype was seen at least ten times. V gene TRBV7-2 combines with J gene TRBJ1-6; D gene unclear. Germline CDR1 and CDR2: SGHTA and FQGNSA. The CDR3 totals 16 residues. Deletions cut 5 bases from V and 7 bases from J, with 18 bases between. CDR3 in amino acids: CASSDPPGAGNSPLHF. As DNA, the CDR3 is TGTGCCAGCAGCGATCCCCCGGGAGCCGGGAATTCACCCCTCCACTTT.

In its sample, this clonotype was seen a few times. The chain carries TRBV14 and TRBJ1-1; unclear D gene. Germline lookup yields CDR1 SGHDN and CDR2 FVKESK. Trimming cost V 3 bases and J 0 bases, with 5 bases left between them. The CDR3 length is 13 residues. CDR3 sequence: CASSHSMNTEAFF. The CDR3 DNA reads TGTGCCAGCAGCCACAGTATGAACACTGAAGCTTTCTTT.

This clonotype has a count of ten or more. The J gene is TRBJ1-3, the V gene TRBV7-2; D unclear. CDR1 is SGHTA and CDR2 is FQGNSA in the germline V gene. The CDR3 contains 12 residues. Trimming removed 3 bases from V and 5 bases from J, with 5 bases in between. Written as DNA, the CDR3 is TGTGCCAGCAGCTTCGAGAGAAACACCATATATTTT. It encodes CASSFERNTIYF.

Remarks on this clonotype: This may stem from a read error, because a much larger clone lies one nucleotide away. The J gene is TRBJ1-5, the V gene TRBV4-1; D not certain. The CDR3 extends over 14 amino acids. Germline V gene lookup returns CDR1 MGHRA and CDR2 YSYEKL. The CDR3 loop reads CASSGDWDNQPQHF. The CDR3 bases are TGTGCCAGCAGCGGCGACTGGGACAATCAGCCCCAGCATTTT.

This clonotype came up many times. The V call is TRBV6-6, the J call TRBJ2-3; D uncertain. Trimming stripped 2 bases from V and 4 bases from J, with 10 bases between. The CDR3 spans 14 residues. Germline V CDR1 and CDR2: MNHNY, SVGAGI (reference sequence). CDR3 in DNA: TGTGCCAGCAGTTACCCCGATCTCCCAGATACGCAGTATTTT. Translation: CASSYPDLPDTQYF.

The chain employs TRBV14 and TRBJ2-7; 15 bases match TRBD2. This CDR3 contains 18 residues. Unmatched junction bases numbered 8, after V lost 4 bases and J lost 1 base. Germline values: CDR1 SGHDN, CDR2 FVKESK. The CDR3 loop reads CASSPRRGLAGGSYEQYF. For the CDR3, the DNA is TGTGCCAGCAGCCCCCGTCGGGGACTAGCGGGGGGATCCTACGAGCAGTACTTC.

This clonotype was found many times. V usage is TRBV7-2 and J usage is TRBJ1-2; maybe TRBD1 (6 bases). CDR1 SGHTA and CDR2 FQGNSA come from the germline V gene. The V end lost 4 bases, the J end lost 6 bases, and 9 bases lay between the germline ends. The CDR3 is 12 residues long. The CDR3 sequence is CASSSQGHGYTF. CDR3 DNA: TGTGCCAGCAGCTCGCAGGGGCATGGCTACACCTTC.

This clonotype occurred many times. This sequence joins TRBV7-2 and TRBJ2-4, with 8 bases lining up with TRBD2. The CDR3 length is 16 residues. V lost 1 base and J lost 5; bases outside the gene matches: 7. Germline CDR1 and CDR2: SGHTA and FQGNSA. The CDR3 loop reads CASSLVSGRAQNIQYF. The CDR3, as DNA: TGTGCCAGCAGCTTAGTGTCCGGGAGGGCCCAAAACATTCAGTACTTC.